This T cell receptor (beta chain) is from a study of esophageal squamous cell carcinoma under preoperative chemotherapy. The time point here: before preoperative PTX-NDP chemotherapy. Preoperative chemotherapy with paclitaxel-nedaplatin was given to patients before surgery. TCRdb redid the calling of the PCR reads with MiXCR, one entry per CDR3 protein. The table records more than 10,000 distinct CDR3 sequences, almost 55% of them present only once. This sample was obtained from a patient given preoperative chemotherapy. This clonotype was obtained from a human donor with esophageal squamous cell carcinoma. The donor label of this sample is uncertain.

This CDR3 reads CASKKGLAENYEQFF. The CDR3 nucleotides read TGTGCCAGCAAGAAGGGACTAGCGGAGAACTACGAGCAGTTCTTC. The J gene is TRBJ2-1, the V gene TRBV6-1, with 11 bases fitting TRBD2. The length of the CDR3 is 15 residues. V was clipped by 7 bases and J by 10 bases; unmatched bases: 12. CDR1 MNHNS and CDR2 SASEGT come from the germline V gene.